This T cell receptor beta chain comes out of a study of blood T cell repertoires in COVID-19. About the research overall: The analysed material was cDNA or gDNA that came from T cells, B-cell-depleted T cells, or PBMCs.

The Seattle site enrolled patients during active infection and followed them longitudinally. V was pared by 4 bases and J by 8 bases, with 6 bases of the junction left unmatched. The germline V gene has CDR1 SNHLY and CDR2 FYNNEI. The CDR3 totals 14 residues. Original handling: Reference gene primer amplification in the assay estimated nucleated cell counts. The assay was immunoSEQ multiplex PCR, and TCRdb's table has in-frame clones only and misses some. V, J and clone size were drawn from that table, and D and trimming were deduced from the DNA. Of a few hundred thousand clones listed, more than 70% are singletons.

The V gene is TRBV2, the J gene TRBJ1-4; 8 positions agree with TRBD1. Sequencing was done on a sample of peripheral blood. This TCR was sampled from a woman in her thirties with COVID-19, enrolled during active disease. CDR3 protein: CASSAGGRWEKLFF. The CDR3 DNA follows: TGTGCCAGCAGTGCAGGGGGCAGGTGGGAAAAACTGTTTTTT.